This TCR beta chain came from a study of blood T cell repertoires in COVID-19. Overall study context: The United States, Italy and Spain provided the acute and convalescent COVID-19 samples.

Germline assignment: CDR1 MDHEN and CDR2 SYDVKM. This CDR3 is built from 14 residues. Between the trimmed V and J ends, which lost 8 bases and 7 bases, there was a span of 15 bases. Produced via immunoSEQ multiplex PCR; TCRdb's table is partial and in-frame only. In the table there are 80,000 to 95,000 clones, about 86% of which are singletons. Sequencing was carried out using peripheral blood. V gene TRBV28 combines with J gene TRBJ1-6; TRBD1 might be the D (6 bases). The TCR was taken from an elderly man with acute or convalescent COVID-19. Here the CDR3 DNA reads TGTGCCAGCTGTGACAGGACCAGGAATTCACCCCTCCACTTT. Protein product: CASCDRTRNSPLHF.